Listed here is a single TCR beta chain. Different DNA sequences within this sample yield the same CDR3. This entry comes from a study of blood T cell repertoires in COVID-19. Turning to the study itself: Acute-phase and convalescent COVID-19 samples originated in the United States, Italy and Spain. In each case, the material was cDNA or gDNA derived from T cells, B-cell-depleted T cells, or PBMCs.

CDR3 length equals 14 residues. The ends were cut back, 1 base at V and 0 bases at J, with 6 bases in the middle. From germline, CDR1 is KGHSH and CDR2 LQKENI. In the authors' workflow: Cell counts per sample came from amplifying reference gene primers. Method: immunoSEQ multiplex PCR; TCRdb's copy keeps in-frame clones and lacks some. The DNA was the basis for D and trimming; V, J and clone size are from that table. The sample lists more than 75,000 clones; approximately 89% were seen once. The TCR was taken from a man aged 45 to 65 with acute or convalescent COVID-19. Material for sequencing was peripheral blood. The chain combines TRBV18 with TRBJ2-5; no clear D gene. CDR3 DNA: TGTGCCAGCTCACCACTCCCCGACCAAGAGACCCAGTACTTC. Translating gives CASSPLPDQETQYF.